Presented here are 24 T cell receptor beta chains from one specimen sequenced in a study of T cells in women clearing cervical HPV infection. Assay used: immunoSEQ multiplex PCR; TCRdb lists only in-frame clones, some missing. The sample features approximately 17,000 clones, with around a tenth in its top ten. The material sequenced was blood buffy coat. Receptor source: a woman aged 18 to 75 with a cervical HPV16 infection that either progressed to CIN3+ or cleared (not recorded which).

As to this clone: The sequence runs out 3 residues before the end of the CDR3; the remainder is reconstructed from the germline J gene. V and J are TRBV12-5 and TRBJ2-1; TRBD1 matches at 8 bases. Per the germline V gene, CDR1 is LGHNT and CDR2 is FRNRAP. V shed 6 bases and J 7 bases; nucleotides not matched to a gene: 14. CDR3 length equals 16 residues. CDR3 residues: CASGTSTGDIGNEQFF. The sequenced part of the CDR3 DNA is TGTGCTAGTGGCACCTCGACAGGGGATATTGGGAATGAG.

The DNA read from the CDR3 is TGTGCCAGCAGCTTGCTGACAGGCATGAACACTGAA. Protein: CASSLLTGMNTE. The CDR3, in full, reads CASSLLTGMNTEAFF. The chain couples TRBV5-6 to TRBJ1-1; D possibly corresponds to TRBD1 (6 bases). The CDR3 end is not reached by the read, which stops 3 residues before it; the germline J gene fills it in. This CDR3 contains 15 residues. V shed 1 base and J shed 0 bases, with 10 bases lying between them. Per germline, CDR1 SGHDT and CDR2 YYEEEE.

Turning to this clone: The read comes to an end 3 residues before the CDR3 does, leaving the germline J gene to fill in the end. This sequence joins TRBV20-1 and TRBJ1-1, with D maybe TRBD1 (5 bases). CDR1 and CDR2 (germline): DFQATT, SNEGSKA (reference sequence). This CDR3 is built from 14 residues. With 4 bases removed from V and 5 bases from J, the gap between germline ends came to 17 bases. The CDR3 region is CSATQGGRATEAFF. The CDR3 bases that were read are TGCAGTGCTACCCAGGGTGGGAGGGCTACTGAA.

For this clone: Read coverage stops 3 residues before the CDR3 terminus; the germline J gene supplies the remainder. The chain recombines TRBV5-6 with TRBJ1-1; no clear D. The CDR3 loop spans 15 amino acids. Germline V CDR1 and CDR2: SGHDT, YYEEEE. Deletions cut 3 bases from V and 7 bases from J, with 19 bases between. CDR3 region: CASSSRLRRHHEAFF. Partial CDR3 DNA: TGTGCCAGCAGCTCTCGTCTTAGGAGACACCATGAA.

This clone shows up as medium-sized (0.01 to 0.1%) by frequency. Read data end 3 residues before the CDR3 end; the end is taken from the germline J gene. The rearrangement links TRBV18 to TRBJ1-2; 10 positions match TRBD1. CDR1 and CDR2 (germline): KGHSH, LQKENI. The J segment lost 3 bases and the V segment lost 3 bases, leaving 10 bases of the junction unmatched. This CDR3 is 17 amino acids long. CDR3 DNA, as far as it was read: TGTGCCAGCTCACCCCTACGGCAGGACAGGGGGGACTATGGC. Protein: CASSPLRQDRGDYG. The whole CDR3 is CASSPLRQDRGDYGYTF.

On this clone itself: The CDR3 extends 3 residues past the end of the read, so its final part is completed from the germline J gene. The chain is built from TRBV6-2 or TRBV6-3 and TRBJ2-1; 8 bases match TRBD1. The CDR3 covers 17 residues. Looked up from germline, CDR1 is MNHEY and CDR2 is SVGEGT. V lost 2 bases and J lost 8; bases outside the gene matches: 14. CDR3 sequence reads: CASSYSRGLSVGYEQFF. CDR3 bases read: TGTGCCAGCAGTTACAGCAGGGGGCTATCGGTAGGATATGAG.

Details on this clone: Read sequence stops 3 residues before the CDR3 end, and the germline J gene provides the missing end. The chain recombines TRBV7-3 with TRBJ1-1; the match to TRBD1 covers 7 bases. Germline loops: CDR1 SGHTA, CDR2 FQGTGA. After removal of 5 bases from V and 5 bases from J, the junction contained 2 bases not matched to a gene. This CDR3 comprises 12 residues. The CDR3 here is CASSGDRTEAFF. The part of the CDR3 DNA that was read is TGTGCCAGCAGCGGGGACAGAACTGAA.

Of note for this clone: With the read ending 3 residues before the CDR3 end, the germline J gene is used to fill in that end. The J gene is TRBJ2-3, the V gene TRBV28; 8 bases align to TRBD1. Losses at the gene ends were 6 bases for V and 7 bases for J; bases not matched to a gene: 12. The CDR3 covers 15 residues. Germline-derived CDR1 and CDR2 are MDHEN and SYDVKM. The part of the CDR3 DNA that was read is TGTGCCAGCAGCCCAGGGGGCAGATGGGTGAATACG. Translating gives CASSPGGRWVNT. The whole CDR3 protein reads CASSPGGRWVNTQYF.

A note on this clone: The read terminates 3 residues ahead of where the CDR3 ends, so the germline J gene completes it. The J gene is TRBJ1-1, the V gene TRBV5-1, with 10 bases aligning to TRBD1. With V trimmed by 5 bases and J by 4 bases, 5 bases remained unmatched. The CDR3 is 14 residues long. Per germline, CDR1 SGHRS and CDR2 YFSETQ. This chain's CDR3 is CASSAGTGATEAFF. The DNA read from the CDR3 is TGCGCCAGCAGTGCCGGGACAGGGGCCACTGAA.

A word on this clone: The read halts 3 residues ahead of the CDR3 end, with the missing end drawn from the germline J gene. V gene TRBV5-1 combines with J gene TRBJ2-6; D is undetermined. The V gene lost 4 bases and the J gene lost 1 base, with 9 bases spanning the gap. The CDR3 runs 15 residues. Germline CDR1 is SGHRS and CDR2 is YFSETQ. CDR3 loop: CASSLSNSGANVLTF. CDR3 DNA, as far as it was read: TGCGCCAGCAGCCTCAGTAATTCTGGGGCCAACGTC.

The CDR3 is CASSLQGARSNQPQHF. The sequenced CDR3 bases are TGTGCCAGCAGCCTACAGGGGGCGAGGAGCAATCAGCCC. This chain connects TRBV2 to TRBJ1-5; TRBD1 aligns across 9 bases. The CDR3 end is not reached by the read, which stops 3 residues before it; the germline J gene fills it in. The CDR3 has 16 residues. In germline, CDR1 is SNHLY, CDR2 FYNNEI. Trimming at V came to 6 bases and at J to 1 base, leaving 7 bases not matched to a gene.

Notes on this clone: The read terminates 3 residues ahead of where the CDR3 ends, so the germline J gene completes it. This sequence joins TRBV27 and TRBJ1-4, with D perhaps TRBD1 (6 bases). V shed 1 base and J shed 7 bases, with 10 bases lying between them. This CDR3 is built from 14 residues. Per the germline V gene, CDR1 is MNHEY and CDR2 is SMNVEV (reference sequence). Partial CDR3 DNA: TGTGCCAGCAGTTTATACAGGGCGGGTGAAAAA. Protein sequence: CASSLYRAGEK. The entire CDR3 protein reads CASSLYRAGEKLFF.

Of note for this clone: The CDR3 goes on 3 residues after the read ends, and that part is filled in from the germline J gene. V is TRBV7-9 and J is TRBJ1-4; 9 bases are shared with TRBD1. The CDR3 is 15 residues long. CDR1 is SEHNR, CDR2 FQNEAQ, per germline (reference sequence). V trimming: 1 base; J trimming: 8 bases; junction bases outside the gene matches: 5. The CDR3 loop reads CASSLEAQGAEKLFF. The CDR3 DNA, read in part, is TGTGCCAGCAGCTTAGAGGCACAGGGGGCCGAAAAA.

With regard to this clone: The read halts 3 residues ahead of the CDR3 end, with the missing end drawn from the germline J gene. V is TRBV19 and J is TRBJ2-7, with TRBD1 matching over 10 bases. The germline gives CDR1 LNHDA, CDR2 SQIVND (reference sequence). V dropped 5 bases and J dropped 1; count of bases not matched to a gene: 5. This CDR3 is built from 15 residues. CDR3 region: CASSVLGQGSYEQYF. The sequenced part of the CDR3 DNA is TGTGCCAGTAGTGTCCTGGGACAGGGGTCCTACGAG.

CDR3 DNA (partial): TGCAGTGCCGCGGGAGCCACTAAGAGGGCTTACTATGGC. It yields the protein CSAAGATKRAYYG. The whole CDR3 is CSAAGATKRAYYGYTF. V and J are TRBV20-1 and TRBJ1-2; D unresolved. The read ends 3 residues early relative to the CDR3; the germline J gene fills the gap. The CDR3 length is 16 residues. Germline-derived CDR1 and CDR2 are DFQATT and SNEGSKA (reference sequence). Trimming left V 6 bases short and J 3 bases short, with 23 bases between.

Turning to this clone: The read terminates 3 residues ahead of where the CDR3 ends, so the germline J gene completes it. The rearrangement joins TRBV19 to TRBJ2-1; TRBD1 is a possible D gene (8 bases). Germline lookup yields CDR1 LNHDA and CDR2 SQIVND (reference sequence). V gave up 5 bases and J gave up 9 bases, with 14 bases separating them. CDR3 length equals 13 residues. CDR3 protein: CASSQTGGVEQFF. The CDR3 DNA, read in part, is TGTGCCAGTAGTCAAACAGGGGGGGTTGAG. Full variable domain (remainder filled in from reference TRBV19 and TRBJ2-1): DGGITQSPKYLFRKEGQNVTLSCEQNLNHDAMYWYRQDPGQGLRLIYYSQIVNDFQKGDIAEGYSVSREKKESFPLTVTSAQKNPTAFYLCASSQTGGVEQFFGPGTRLTVL.

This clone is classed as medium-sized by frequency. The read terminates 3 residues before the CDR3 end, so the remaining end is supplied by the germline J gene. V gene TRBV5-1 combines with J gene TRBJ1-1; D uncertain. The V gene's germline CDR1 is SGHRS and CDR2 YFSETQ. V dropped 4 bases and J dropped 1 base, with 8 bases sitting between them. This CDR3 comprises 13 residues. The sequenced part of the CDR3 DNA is TGCGCCAGCAGCGAACCCGGGAACACTGAA. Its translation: CASSEPGNTE. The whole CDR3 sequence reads CASSEPGNTEAFF.

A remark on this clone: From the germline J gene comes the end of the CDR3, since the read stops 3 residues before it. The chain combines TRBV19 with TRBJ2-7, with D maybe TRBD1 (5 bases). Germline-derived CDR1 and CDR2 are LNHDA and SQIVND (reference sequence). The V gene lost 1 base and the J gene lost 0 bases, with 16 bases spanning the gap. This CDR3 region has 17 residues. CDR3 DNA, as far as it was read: TGTGCCAGTAGTATAGCCTCCAGAACAGGATTCTCCTACGAG. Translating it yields CASSIASRTGFSYE. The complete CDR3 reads CASSIASRTGFSYEQYF. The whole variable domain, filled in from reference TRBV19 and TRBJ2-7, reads DGGITQSPKYLFRKEGQNVTLSCEQNLNHDAMYWYRQDPGQGLRLIYYSQIVNDFQKGDIAEGYSVSREKKESFPLTVTSAQKNPTAFYLCASSIASRTGFSYEQYFGPGTRLTVT.

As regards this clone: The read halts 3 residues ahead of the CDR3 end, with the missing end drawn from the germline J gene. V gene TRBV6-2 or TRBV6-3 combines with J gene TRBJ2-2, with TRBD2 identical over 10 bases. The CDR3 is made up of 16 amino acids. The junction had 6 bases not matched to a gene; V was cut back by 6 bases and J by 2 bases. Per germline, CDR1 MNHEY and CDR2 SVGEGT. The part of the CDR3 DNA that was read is TGTGCCAGCAGATTCAGCGGGGGGGCCAACACCGGGGAG. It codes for CASRFSGGANTGE. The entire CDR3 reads CASRFSGGANTGELFF.

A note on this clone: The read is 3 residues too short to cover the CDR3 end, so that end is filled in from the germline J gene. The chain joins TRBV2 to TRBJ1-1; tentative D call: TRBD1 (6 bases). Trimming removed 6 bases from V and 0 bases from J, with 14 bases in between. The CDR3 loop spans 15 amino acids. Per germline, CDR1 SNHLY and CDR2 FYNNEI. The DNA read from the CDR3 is TGTGCCAGCAGGGGGGCGAGAACGATGAACACTGAA. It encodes CASRGARTMNTE. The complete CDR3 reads CASRGARTMNTEAFF.

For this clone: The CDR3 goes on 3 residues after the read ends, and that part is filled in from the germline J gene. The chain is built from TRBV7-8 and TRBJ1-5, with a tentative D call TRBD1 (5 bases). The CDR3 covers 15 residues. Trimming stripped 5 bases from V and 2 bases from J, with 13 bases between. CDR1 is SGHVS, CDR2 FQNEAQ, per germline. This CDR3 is CASSDQGRGNQPQHF. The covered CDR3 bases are TGTGCCAGCAGCGACCAGGGTCGGGGCAATCAGCCC. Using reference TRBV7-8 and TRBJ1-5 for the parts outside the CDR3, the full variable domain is GAGVSQSPRYKVAKRGQDVALRCDPISGHVSLFWYQQALGQGPEFLTYFQNEAQLDKSGLPSDRFFAERPEGSVSTLKIQRTQQEDSAVYLCASSDQGRGNQPQHFGDGTRLSIL.

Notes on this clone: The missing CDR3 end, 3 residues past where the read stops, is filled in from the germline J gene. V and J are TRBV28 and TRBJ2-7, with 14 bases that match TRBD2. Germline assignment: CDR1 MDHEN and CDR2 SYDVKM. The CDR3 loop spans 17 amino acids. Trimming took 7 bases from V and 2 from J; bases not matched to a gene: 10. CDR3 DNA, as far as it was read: TGTGCCAGCACCGGGACTAGCGGGAGCCGGGGTCCCTACGAG. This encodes CASTGTSGSRGPYE. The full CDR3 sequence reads CASTGTSGSRGPYEQYF.

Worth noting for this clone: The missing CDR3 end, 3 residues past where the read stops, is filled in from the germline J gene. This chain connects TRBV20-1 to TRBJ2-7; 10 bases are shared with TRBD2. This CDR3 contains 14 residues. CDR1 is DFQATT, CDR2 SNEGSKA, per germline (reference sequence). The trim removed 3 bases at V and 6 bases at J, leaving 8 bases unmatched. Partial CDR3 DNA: TGCAGTGCTAGGATTAGCGGGAGGTCCGGCGAG. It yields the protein CSARISGRSGE. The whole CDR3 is CSARISGRSGEQYF.

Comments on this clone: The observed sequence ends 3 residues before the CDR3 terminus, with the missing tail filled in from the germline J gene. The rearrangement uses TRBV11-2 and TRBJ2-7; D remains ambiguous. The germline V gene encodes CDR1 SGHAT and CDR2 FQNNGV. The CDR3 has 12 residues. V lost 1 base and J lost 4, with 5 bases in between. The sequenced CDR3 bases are TGTGCCAGCAGCTTAGGCAGGTACGAG. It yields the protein CASSLGRYE. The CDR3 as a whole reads CASSLGRYEQYF.